Following are 15 T cell receptor beta chains from one sample sequenced in a study of CD8 T cells in ankylosing spondylitis. Their specific antigens are unknown. TCRdb re-analysed the 5' RACE reads in MiXCR, keeping a single row per CDR3 protein. Among approximately 540,000 distinct CDR3 sequences, 9.5% to 15% were seen once, and the ten largest hold under 7.5%. Findings and caveats of the study: A TCR beta motif made of 7 to 9 highly homologous variants seemed typical of ankylosing spondylitis blood.

The sequenced material came from blood, either unsorted or a sorted T cell fraction (not recorded which). Receptors originate from a male donor with ankylosing spondylitis.

The chain recombines TRBV7-2 with TRBJ2-3; TRBD2 agrees at 10 bases. Germline assignment: CDR1 SGHTA and CDR2 FQGNSA. Trimming removed 5 bases from V and 7 bases from J; junction bases left unmatched: 6. This CDR3 contains 14 residues. CDR3 bases: TGTGCCAGCAGCCCCGGGACTAGCGTCCATACGCAGTATTTT. Protein: CASSPGTSVHTQYF.

This clonotype was seen more than once but under ten times. This sequence joins TRBV28 and TRBJ2-5; 8 bases align to TRBD2. CDR3 length: 15 residues. The V gene end was trimmed by 3 bases and the J gene end by 5 bases; junction bases not matched to a gene: 8. Germline CDR1 is MDHEN and CDR2 is SYDVKM. Here the CDR3 DNA reads TGTGCCAGCAGTTTTGGTGGCGGGAGGAGGGAGACCCAGTACTTC. Its translation is CASSFGGGRRETQYF. The full variable domain, completed using reference TRBV28 and TRBJ2-5, is DVKVTQSSRYLVKRTGEKVFLECVQDMDHENMFWYRQDPGLGLRLIYFSYDVKMKEKGDIPEGYSVSREKKERFSLILESASTNQTSMYLCASSFGGGRRETQYFGPGTRLLVL.

The chain recombines TRBV5-1 with TRBJ1-4; D is uncertain. Germline CDR1 SGHRS, CDR2 YFSETQ. The V gene lost 2 bases and the J gene lost 6 bases, with 11 bases spanning the gap. This CDR3 is 14 amino acids long. CDR3 in DNA: TGCGCCAGCAGCTTAAGTCCGCCCGATGAAAAACTGTTTTTT. Encoded protein: CASSLSPPDEKLFF.

This clonotype occurred many times. This rearrangement joins TRBV7-9 to TRBJ2-5; TRBD1 matches at 9 bases. Germline CDR1 reads SEHNR; CDR2 reads FQNEAQ (reference sequence). This CDR3 contains 15 residues. J was trimmed by 5 bases and V by 2 bases; bases with no gene match: 6. The DNA of the CDR3 is TGTGCCAGCAGCTTATCGGGACAGGGCTACGAGACCCAGTACTTC. It yields the protein CASSLSGQGYETQYF.

As for this clonotype: One junction end disagrees with the germline gene, perhaps due to a read error. The V and J genes are TRBV20-1 and TRBJ2-2; 9 bases align to TRBD2. The germline CDR1 and CDR2 sequences are DFQATT and SNEGSKA (reference sequence). The length of the CDR3 is 17 residues. The CDR3 coding sequence is TGCAGTGCTAGAGATCTGTCTAGCGGGACGAACACCTGGGAGCTGTTTTTT. Protein: CSARDLSSGTNTWELFF.

This clonotype was detected only a few times. The genes are TRBV20-1 and TRBJ1-2, with D perhaps TRBD1 (5 bases). Trimming cost V 1 base and J 6 bases, with 21 bases left between them. CDR1 is DFQATT, CDR2 SNEGSKA, per germline (reference sequence). CDR3 length: 16 residues. CDR3 in DNA: TGCAGTGCTAGAGGAGGAAGCGGACCCTGGGGCCATGGCTACACCTTC. Its protein product is CSARGGSGPWGHGYTF.

The J gene is TRBJ1-2, the V gene TRBV19; unclear D gene. CDR1 and CDR2 from the germline V gene are LNHDA and SQIVND (reference sequence). V lost 3 bases, J lost 3 bases, and 11 bases lay in between. The CDR3 contains 14 residues. The CDR3 protein is CASSIPQQYYGYTF. CDR3 DNA sequence: TGTGCCAGTAGTATCCCCCAGCAGTACTATGGCTACACCTTC.

This chain uses TRBV7-8 with TRBJ2-1, with D possibly being TRBD2 (6 bases). The CDR3 covers 15 residues. The V and J ends lost 6 bases and 0 bases respectively, with 12 bases between them. The germline V gene has CDR1 SGHVS and CDR2 FQNEAQ. The CDR3 sequence: CASSSSADSYNEQFF. CDR3 DNA sequence: TGTGCCAGCAGTTCTAGCGCGGACTCCTACAATGAGCAGTTCTTC.

The chain has TRBV2 and TRBJ1-5; D is uncertain. The CDR3 length is 14 residues. The ends were cut back, 7 bases at V and 4 bases at J, with 14 bases in the middle. Germline lookup yields CDR1 SNHLY and CDR2 FYNNEI. The CDR3: CASTPQALNQPQHF. The CDR3 nucleotides are TGTGCCAGCACCCCCCAGGCCTTAAATCAGCCCCAGCATTTT.

This clonotype has ten or more counts. V is TRBV29-1 and J is TRBJ1-1; D is perhaps TRBD1 (5 bases). The germline V and J ends were trimmed by 3 bases and 10 bases, with 9 bases remaining between them. The CDR3 runs 10 residues. The germline V gene encodes CDR1 SQVTM and CDR2 ANQGSEA. The CDR3 reads CSVDPGGAFF. CDR3 DNA sequence: TGCAGCGTTGATCCCGGGGGAGCTTTCTTT.

This clonotype has ten or more counts. The rearrangement links TRBV24-1 to TRBJ2-5; 9 bases map to TRBD2. The CDR3 totals 14 residues. Germline CDR1 reads KGHDR; CDR2 reads SFDVKD. The junction had 3 bases not matched to a gene; V was cut back by 4 bases and J by 4 bases. The CDR3 bases are TGTGCCACCAGTGAAGGGACTAGCAGAGAGACCCAGTACTTC. Amino acids: CATSEGTSRETQYF.

In this sample, this clonotype turned up a few times. This sequence joins TRBV20-1 and TRBJ2-5, with D possibly being TRBD1 or TRBD2 (5 bases each). V shed 0 bases and J shed 1 base, with 12 bases lying between them. This CDR3 spans 15 amino acids. Per germline, CDR1 DFQATT and CDR2 SNEGSKA (reference sequence). CDR3 nucleotide sequence: TGCAGTGCTAGAGATTGGGGGATAGGCCAAGAGACCCAGTACTTC. This encodes CSARDWGIGQETQYF.

The J gene is TRBJ2-7, the V gene TRBV3-1; D remains ambiguous. Germline V gene lookup returns CDR1 LGHDT and CDR2 YNNKEL (reference sequence). The CDR3 sequence is 14 residues long. Trimming removed 5 bases from V and 7 bases from J, with 18 bases in between. CDR3 in amino acids: CASSKDVIRREQYF. In DNA, the CDR3 is TGTGCCAGCAGCAAGGACGTCATCCGTCGAGAGCAGTACTTC.

This clonotype was counted a few times. CDR3 sequence reads: CSVRAGSPNSPLHF. The CDR3 DNA sequence: TGCAGTGTAAGGGCAGGGAGCCCTAATTCACCCCTCCACTTT. The rearrangement links TRBV20-1 to TRBJ1-6; D is possibly TRBD1 (5 bases). The germline V gene encodes CDR1 DFQATT and CDR2 SNEGSKA (reference sequence). With 7 bases removed from V and 6 bases from J, the gap between germline ends came to 16 bases. The CDR3 runs 14 residues.

The chain combines TRBV5-1 with TRBJ1-2; TRBD1 is a possible D gene (5 bases). CDR1 is SGHRS and CDR2 is YFSETQ in the germline V gene. This CDR3 spans 13 amino acids. Trimming removed 1 base from V and 2 bases from J, with 6 bases in between. This CDR3 is CASSLHRNYGYTF. The CDR3 DNA follows: TGCGCCAGCAGCTTGCACAGGAACTATGGCTACACCTTC.